This is a list of T cell receptor beta chains from one sample in a study of control samples from healthy donors and cancer patients. The data were produced by immunoSEQ multiplex PCR, yet TCRdb's version contains in-frame clones alone and is incomplete. The sample holds roughly 100,000 clones, roughly 90% seen once. Sequencing was done on a sample of PBMCs. The receptors here all came from a man aged 55-75 years with lung cancer. Both conserved end residues are part of each CDR3. A D gene is named only where the DNA matches it firmly. A row's size may be missing; if present it is once, few, many or a size class.

D gene	V gene	clone size	J gene	CDR3 DNA	CDR3 protein
TRBD2	TRBV4-2	NA	TRBJ2-3	TGTGCCAGCAGCCAAAACTCCGGGACTATAACAGATACGCAGTATTTT	CASSQNSGTITDTQYF
TRBD1	TRBV24-1	few	TRBJ2-3	TGTGCCACCAGTGATTTGCCCGGGACAGCTAGCACAGATACGCAGTATTTT	CATSDLPGTASTDTQYF
NA	TRBV18	once	TRBJ2-2	TGTGCCAGCTTACCCACGAACGGGGCGGACACCGGGGAGCTGTTTTTT	CASLPTNGADTGELFF
NA	TRBV24-1	once	TRBJ2-1	TGTGCCACGGGAGGAGTGAGTGAGCAGTTCTTC	CATGGVSEQFF
NA	TRBV5-1	NA	TRBJ2-1	TGCGCCAGCAGCTTGGGGAACGAGCAGTTCTTC	CASSLGNEQFF
NA	TRBV7-9	few	TRBJ1-2	TGTGCCAGCAGCTCTATTCCCTCAGCCACCTTC	CASSSIPSATF
NA	TRBV5-6	once	TRBJ1-2	TGTGCCAGCAGCTTTTTTTCGGGGGACTATGGCTACACCTTC	CASSFFSGDYGYTF
NA	TRBV6-5	few	TRBJ1-2	TGTGCCAGCAGTTGGGGCCGAGCTAACTATGGCTACACCTTC	CASSWGRANYGYTF
TRBD1	TRBV7-9	NA	TRBJ2-5	TGTGCCAGCAGCTTATTTGGGACAGGGCGGCAAGAGACCCAGTACTTC	CASSLFGTGRQETQYF
NA	TRBV7-2	NA	TRBJ1-2	TGTGCCAGCAGCTTAGGTCCGGTAAACTATGGCTACACCTTC	CASSLGPVNYGYTF
NA	TRBV5-1	NA	TRBJ1-1	TGCGCCAGCAGCGCCACGGGACTCCAAGAAGCTTTCTTT	CASSATGLQEAFF
TRBD1	TRBV5-6	once	TRBJ2-1	TGTGCCAGCAGCTCTATGACAGGGGTTGATCATGAGCAGTTCTTC	CASSSMTGVDHEQFF
NA	TRBV30	NA	TRBJ2-5	TGTGCCTGGAGTGTACAGGACACCCAAGAGACCCAGTACTTC	CAWSVQDTQETQYF
NA	TRBV19	NA	TRBJ1-1	TGTGCCAGTAGTTGGGAGAGGAACACTGAAGCTTTCTTT	CASSWERNTEAFF
NA	TRBV12-3/TRBV12-4	NA	TRBJ1-1	TGTGCCAGCAGACGTACAGTGAACACTGAAGCTTTCTTT	CASRRTVNTEAFF
NA	TRBV18	NA	TRBJ2-1	TGTGCCAGCTCGGACGTAAATGAGCAGTTCTTC	CASSDVNEQFF